This TCR beta chain was sequenced during a study of CXCR3-negative and CXCR3-positive naive CD8 T cells. Overall study findings and caveats: Naive subsets did not differ in surface CD5, and the authors estimated TCR strength using properties of the TRB CDR3. Partly lower CXCR3 expression followed cryopreservation, and most assays relied on fresh PBMCs. Both naive subsets had comparably high diversity; memory CD8+ cells much lower. TRB CDR3s were more hydrophobic in CXCR3-positive than in CXCR3-negative naive cells.

A word on this clonotype: Antigen unknown.

The CDR3 has 12 residues. At around 300,000 cells each, triplicate sorts were carried out for each CD8+ T cell subset. TRB cDNA was prepared as libraries by UMI-labeled 5' RACE. TCRdb reanalyzed the 5' RACE reads, giving one entry per CDR3 protein sequence and no DNA. This sample contains approximately 120,000 distinct CDR3 sequences. The rearrangement uses TRBV12-3 or TRBV12-4 and TRBJ2-5. The sequenced material came from naive CXCR3+ CD8+ T cells from blood. Subset: CD45RO-CCR7+CD27+CD95- naive CD8+ T cells expressing CXCR3 (TNR3+). This TCR was sampled from a human donor in good health. Some clones in this sample may be carry-over from other donors' samples. This CDR3 is CASSLGRKTQYF.